This T cell receptor beta chain came from a study of identical twins. Study-level points and caveats: Analyses of zero insertions could be partly confounded by invariant MAIT and iNKT cells. Recombination models fit unrelated individuals' TCR alpha sharing but underestimated twins'.

As to this clonotype: Its antigen is unidentified.

This CDR3 is built from 14 residues. V lost 4 bases to trimming and J lost 7 bases, with 15 bases between them. Germline V lookup: CDR1 SGHRS, CDR2 YFSETQ. Healthy Caucasians made up all donors. The authors used template switching to add a universal primer site and gave cDNA unique molecular identifiers. In TCRdb, the 5' RACE reads were re-called with MiXCR into one record per CDR3 protein. In the table there are 750,000 to 950,000 distinct CDR3 sequences, roughly an eighth of which are singletons. The same sample was also studied in work on yellow fever vaccine responses in identical twins.

This chain joins TRBV5-1 and TRBJ2-1; D perhaps matches TRBD2 (5 bases). The material sequenced was PBMCs. This receptor was taken from a young woman in good health. The CDR3 DNA follows: TGCGCCAGCAGCCCCTGGCACAGAGGGAATGAGCAGTTCTTC. Its translation is CASSPWHRGNEQFF.